The entry below gives a single T cell receptor (beta chain) sequence along with its context. Its antigen is still unknown. One entry per CDR3 protein, called by TCRdb with MiXCR from the RT-PCR reads. The sample yields hundreds of thousands of distinct CDR3 sequences, 15% to 17% seen once. The data derive from a study of response to subunit inactivated influenza vaccine. General study findings and limits: The authors offered the suggestion that each seasonal influenza vaccination recruits few new T cells.

The CDR3 is made up of 13 amino acids. The V and J ends lost 3 bases and 2 bases respectively, with 8 bases between them. CDR1 and CDR2 (germline): SGHRS, YFSETQ. The specimen comprised PBMCs from blood, sampled about 12 days after vaccination. The chain couples TRBV5-1 to TRBJ2-5; D may be TRBD2 (5 bases). The sequence was collected from a middle-aged man who received an inactivated influenza vaccine. The CDR3 is CASSSGKQETQYF. The CDR3 DNA follows: TGCGCCAGCAGCTCCGGGAAGCAAGAGACCCAGTACTTC.